One and the same sample provided the 31 T cell receptor beta chains below, sequenced in a study of blood T cell repertoires in COVID-19. Assay used: immunoSEQ multiplex PCR; TCRdb lists only in-frame clones, some missing. The table has 350,000 to 550,000 clones, 75% to 90% seen once. Material for sequencing was peripheral blood. These TCRs come from a young woman with acute or convalescent COVID-19.

The chain combines TRBV6-1 with TRBJ2-5; perhaps TRBD1 as D (6 bases). The V gene lost 2 bases and the J gene lost 5 bases, with 15 bases spanning the gap. The CDR3 runs to 15 residues. The germline V gene encodes CDR1 MNHNS and CDR2 SASEGT. The CDR3 bases are TGTGCCAGCAGTGAAAGTTTTGGGGGCTGGGAGACCCAGTACTTC. It encodes CASSESFGGWETQYF.

For this clone: Other DNA sequences in this specimen translate into the identical CDR3. The chain carries TRBV2 and TRBJ1-1; 8 nucleotides line up with TRBD1. Trimming at V came to 6 bases and at J to 2 bases, leaving 2 bases not matched to a gene. CDR1 and CDR2 from the germline V gene are SNHLY and FYNNEI. The CDR3 is made up of 13 amino acids. CDR3 in DNA: TGTGCCAGCAGGGACAGGGCAAACACTGAAGCTTTCTTT. Residues: CASRDRANTEAFF.

The CDR3 sequence is CASSVATGRGYEQYF. The DNA of the CDR3 is TGTGCCAGCAGCGTAGCTACCGGCAGGGGATACGAGCAGTACTTC. The V call is TRBV9, the J call TRBJ2-7; tentative D call: TRBD1 (6 bases). Germline lookup yields CDR1 SGDLS and CDR2 YYNGEE. Trimming took off 0 bases at V and 4 bases at J, with 14 bases between the two ends. This CDR3 has 15 amino acids.

In DNA, the CDR3 is TGCGCCAGCAGCTACACAGCCTCCTACAATGAGCAGTTCTTC. The encoded protein is CASSYTASYNEQFF. This chain joins TRBV5-1 and TRBJ2-1, with D unresolved. Germline CDR1 reads SGHRS; CDR2 reads YFSETQ. The ends were cut back, 3 bases at V and 0 bases at J, with 7 bases in the middle. The CDR3 extends over 14 amino acids.

The rearrangement joins TRBV7-9 to TRBJ2-1; possibly TRBD1 for D (5 bases). In germline, CDR1 is SEHNR, CDR2 FQNEAQ (reference sequence). The CDR3 has 16 amino acids. V lost 0 bases to trimming and J lost 6 bases, with 15 bases between them. The CDR3 DNA reads as TGTGCCAGCAGCTTAGCTGGGGCCCTCTCGGGCAATGAGCAGTTCTTC. Its translation: CASSLAGALSGNEQFF.

The chain couples TRBV19 to TRBJ2-5; no firm D call. V was trimmed by 8 bases and J by 5 bases, leaving 15 bases between them. The CDR3 runs to 13 residues. Germline V gene sequence: CDR1 LNHDA, CDR2 SQIVND (reference sequence). The CDR3 coding sequence is TGTGCCAGTCTAGACTCTAATCGGGAGACCCAGTACTTC. Protein sequence: CASLDSNRETQYF.

The V and J genes are TRBV11-3 and TRBJ2-3; 10 bases match TRBD1. V gave up 3 bases and J gave up 5 bases; unmatched junction bases: 2. This CDR3 has 14 amino acids. Germline lookup yields CDR1 SGHNT and CDR2 YENEEA. The CDR3 sequence: CASSFGQGGDTQYF. Written as DNA, the CDR3 is TGTGCCAGCAGCTTTGGACAGGGGGGAGATACGCAGTATTTT.

The DNA for the CDR3 is TGTGCCAGCTCCAGGGACAGACAACAAGAGACCCAGTACTTC. Protein sequence: CASSRDRQQETQYF. The genes are TRBV11-3 and TRBJ2-5; 7 positions match TRBD1. The CDR3 is 14 residues long. Looked up from germline, CDR1 is SGHNT and CDR2 is YENEEA. V lost 8 bases to trimming and J lost 2 bases; unmatched junction nucleotides: 8.

This rearrangement joins TRBV11-3 to TRBJ2-7; D possibly corresponds to TRBD1 (6 bases). Trimming cost V 6 bases and J 1 base, with 10 bases left between them. The CDR3 totals 13 residues. The germline V gene has CDR1 SGHNT and CDR2 YENEEA. CDR3 bases: TGTGCCAGCAGTCCAGGACAGTCCTACGAGCAGTACTTC. This codes for CASSPGQSYEQYF.

J is TRBJ1-1 and V is TRBV9; 7 positions match TRBD1. This CDR3 region has 18 residues. Germline loops: CDR1 SGDLS, CDR2 YYNGEE. With 0 bases clipped from V and 2 bases from J, the junction kept 13 bases outside the gene matches. The CDR3 DNA reads TGTGCCAGCAGCGTAGATCCAGCGGGGGCAGGGGGAAACACTGAAGCTTTCTTT. It codes for CASSVDPAGAGGNTEAFF.

This chain joins TRBV5-5 and TRBJ2-3, with 8 bases fitting TRBD1. V shed 5 bases, J shed 4 bases, and the junction held 9 bases outside the gene matches. The CDR3 length is 15 residues. CDR1 is SGHKS, CDR2 YYEKEE, per germline (reference sequence). CDR3 bases: TGTGCCAGCAGTCTATGGCAGGGGGCCGCAGATACGCAGTATTTT. Protein sequence: CASSLWQGAADTQYF.

V and J are TRBV2 and TRBJ1-1; TRBD1 aligns across 7 bases. Trimming cost V 0 bases and J 10 bases; bases outside gene matches: 8. The germline gives CDR1 SNHLY, CDR2 FYNNEI. The CDR3 contains 14 residues. CDR3 in amino acids: CASSEAGGRDRAFF. DNA for the CDR3: TGTGCCAGCAGTGAAGCGGGGGGTAGGGACAGAGCTTTCTTT.

The V call is TRBV2, the J call TRBJ2-7; 8 bases align to TRBD2. CDR3 length: 13 residues. CDR1 SNHLY and CDR2 FYNNEI come from the germline V gene. V shed 4 bases, J shed 4 bases, and the junction held 3 bases outside the gene matches. In DNA, the CDR3 is TGTGCCAGCAGTGCGGGACTAGGTTACGAGCAGTACTTC. Translating gives CASSAGLGYEQYF.

The chain uses TRBV5-5 and TRBJ2-5; 7 bases line up with TRBD1. The trim removed 0 bases at V and 2 bases at J, leaving 10 bases unmatched. The CDR3 sequence is 17 residues long. Germline V CDR1 and CDR2: SGHKS, YYEKEE (reference sequence). CDR3 sequence (DNA): TGTGCCAGCAGCTTGGGAGGGGGCGATTGGGGACAAGAGACCCAGTACTTC. This codes for CASSLGGGDWGQETQYF.

The chain has TRBV7-6 and TRBJ2-1, with 11 bases aligning to TRBD2. The CDR3 is made up of 18 amino acids. With 4 bases clipped from V and 5 bases from J, the junction kept 13 bases outside the gene matches. The germline gives CDR1 SGHVS, CDR2 FNYEAQ. CDR3 protein: CASSSRGLAGGTDNEQFF. The CDR3 bases are TGTGCCAGCAGCTCACGTGGCCTAGCGGGGGGCACAGACAATGAGCAGTTCTTC.

V is TRBV30 and J is TRBJ2-3; D possibly corresponds to TRBD2 (5 bases). V lost 2 bases and J 5 bases, leaving 11 bases between the germline ends. This CDR3 has 13 amino acids. Germline V gene data show CDR1 as GTSNPN and CDR2 as SVGIG (reference sequence). In nucleotides, the CDR3 is TGTGCCTGGAGTACCGGGATGGGAGATACGCAGTATTTT. Its translation is CAWSTGMGDTQYF.

The chain links TRBV25-1 to TRBJ1-4; 11 nucleotides align to TRBD1. Trimming removed 7 bases from V and 8 bases from J; junction bases left unmatched: 15. Germline V gene data show CDR1 as MGHDK and CDR2 as SYGVNS. CDR3 size: 17 residues. Here the CDR3 DNA reads TGTGCCAGCACCGCCGGGACAGGGGGGTCCCTTAGGGAAAAACTGTTTTTT. Residues: CASTAGTGGSLREKLFF.

The chain links TRBV6-5 to TRBJ2-2; 7 nucleotides agree with TRBD1. Germline CDR1 and CDR2: MNHEY and SVGAGI. The CDR3 covers 14 residues. V was clipped by 6 bases and J by 3 bases; unmatched bases: 4. The chain's CDR3 is CASSDRDDTGELFF. The CDR3, as DNA: TGTGCCAGCAGCGACAGGGATGACACCGGGGAGCTGTTTTTT.

This chain uses TRBV2 with TRBJ2-1, with TRBD2 identical over 9 bases. J lost 8 bases, V lost 6 bases, and 14 bases had no gene match. This CDR3 has 16 amino acids. The V gene's germline CDR1 is SNHLY and CDR2 FYNNEI. The CDR3 nucleotides read TGTGCCAGCAGCCCCCGTGTGGCGGGGGGGCTCGATGAGCAGTTCTTC. It specifies CASSPRVAGGLDEQFF.

The gene calls are TRBV5-1 and TRBJ2-1, with TRBD2 matching over 10 bases. The CDR3 consists of 15 residues. The V segment lost 4 bases and the J segment 4 bases; nucleotides outside the gene matches: 5. Per the germline V gene, CDR1 is SGHRS and CDR2 is YFSETQ. The CDR3 nucleotides are TGCGCCAGCAGCGGCAATAGCGGGGGGTACAATGAGCAGTTCTTC. It is translated as CASSGNSGGYNEQFF.

This chain links TRBV29-1 with TRBJ1-1; D possibly corresponds to TRBD1 (6 bases). V gave up 8 bases and J gave up 10 bases, with 14 bases separating them. Germline lookup yields CDR1 SQVTM and CDR2 ANQGSEA. The CDR3 consists of 10 residues. CDR3 coding DNA: TGCAGCACCTACAGGGATAGAGCTTTCTTT. Amino acids: CSTYRDRAFF.

The chain employs TRBV27 and TRBJ2-5; 8 nucleotides line up with TRBD2. V lost 7 bases and J lost 6; bases outside the gene matches: 10. The CDR3 covers 14 residues. Germline CDR1 and CDR2: MNHEY and SMNVEV (reference sequence). The CDR3 spells CASTIGTSKKTQYF. The DNA of the CDR3 is TGTGCCAGCACTATAGGGACTAGTAAAAAGACCCAGTACTTC.

The chain couples TRBV29-1 to TRBJ2-3; D possibly corresponds to TRBD1 (6 bases). In germline, CDR1 is SQVTM, CDR2 ANQGSEA. CDR3 length: 13 residues. The V gene lost 5 bases and the J gene lost 0 bases, with 9 bases spanning the gap. CDR3 DNA sequence: TGCAGCGTTCGGACAGCGAGCACAGATACGCAGTATTTT. Protein sequence: CSVRTASTDTQYF.

In regard to this clone: A much larger clone sits a single nucleotide away, making a read error possible. The chain is built from TRBV5-6 and TRBJ2-2; D remains unclear. Deletions cut 4 bases from V and 3 bases from J, with 4 bases between. Germline CDR1 SGHDT, CDR2 YYEEEE. The CDR3 is 12 amino acids. CDR3 loop: CASSPYTGELFF. DNA of the CDR3: TGTGCCAGCAGCCCATACACCGGGGAGCTGTTTTTT.

The chain links TRBV7-9 to TRBJ2-7; 10 bases align to TRBD1. This CDR3 comprises 19 residues. The germline gives CDR1 SEHNR, CDR2 FQNEAQ (reference sequence). The trim removed 5 bases at V and 2 bases at J, leaving 18 bases unmatched. The CDR3 nucleotides read TGTGCCAGCAGCCCCGGAGACAGGGGGCGTAAGAGCAGAACCTACGAGCAGTACTTC. Its translation: CASSPGDRGRKSRTYEQYF. Combining the CDR3 with reference TRBV7-9 and TRBJ2-7 gives the whole variable domain DTGVSQNPRHKITKRGQNVTFRCDPISEHNRLYWYRQTLGQGPEFLTYFQNEAQLEKSRLLSDRFSAERPKGSFSTLEIQRTEQGDSAMYLCASSPGDRGRKSRTYEQYFGPGTRLTVT.

There are a few counts of this clone. The genes are TRBV27 and TRBJ2-5; 10 bases are a match to TRBD1. Trimming took 1 base from V and 5 from J; bases not matched to a gene: 7. The germline gives CDR1 MNHEY, CDR2 SMNVEV (reference sequence). The CDR3 extends over 16 amino acids. The CDR3 region is CASSLYYGTGEETQYF. CDR3 DNA: TGTGCCAGCAGTTTATATTATGGGACAGGGGAGGAGACCCAGTACTTC.

The chain carries TRBV20-1 and TRBJ1-1, with D unresolved. The V gene's germline CDR1 is DFQATT and CDR2 SNEGSKA (reference sequence). Trimming stripped 0 bases from V and 7 bases from J, with 6 bases between. The CDR3 runs 11 residues. In nucleotides, the CDR3 is TGCAGTGCTAGAGATCGGTATGAAGCTTTCTTT. Encoded protein: CSARDRYEAFF.

The rearrangement links TRBV13 to TRBJ2-2, with 7 positions matching TRBD2. The V and J ends lost 3 bases and 6 bases, in that order; junction bases with no gene match: 4. The germline CDR1 and CDR2 sequences are PRHDT and FYEKMQ (reference sequence). The CDR3 loop spans 14 amino acids. DNA for the CDR3: TGTGCCAGCAGCTTTGGGAGGGGTGCCGGGGAGCTGTTTTTT. Protein: CASSFGRGAGELFF.

This chain links TRBV19 with TRBJ2-5, with 9 bases matching TRBD2. The germline V gene has CDR1 LNHDA and CDR2 SQIVND (reference sequence). This CDR3 comprises 13 residues. V was clipped by 4 bases and J by 8 bases; unmatched bases: 5. CDR3 amino acids: CASSTETSGTQYF. CDR3 coding DNA: TGTGCCAGTAGTACGGAGACTAGCGGTACCCAGTACTTC.

The chain has TRBV5-1 and TRBJ2-3; D uncertain. V was pared by 4 bases and J by 6 bases, with 9 bases between. CDR3 size: 12 residues. The germline CDR1 and CDR2 sequences are SGHRS and YFSETQ. The CDR3 is CASSILSDTQYF. The CDR3 coding sequence is TGCGCCAGCAGCATCCTCTCGGATACGCAGTATTTT.

The chain uses TRBV9 and TRBJ1-2; the D gene is possibly TRBD1 (6 bases). V was shortened by 5 bases and J by 4 bases, with 12 bases between the two germline ends. The V gene's germline CDR1 is SGDLS and CDR2 YYNGEE. The CDR3 runs to 13 residues. CDR3 sequence: CASSQGQSYGYTF. The CDR3 region has the DNA TGTGCCAGCAGTCAAGGACAGAGCTATGGCTACACCTTC.